The T cell receptor beta chain under discussion was sequenced for a study of T cells in Graves' hyperthyroidism and ophthalmopathy. Authors of the study amplified TCR beta CDR3 regions from RNA transcripts. During a first-round RT-PCR of the TCR CDR3, the HTBI primer set was used. TCRdb re-called the multiplex PCR reads through MiXCR, storing one row per CDR3 protein. The table records under 300,000 distinct CDR3 sequences, roughly 14% of them present only once. General study results and limits: Ophthalmopathy cases were set apart from stable hyperthyroidism by a 13 V-J model.

Germline V gene data show CDR1 as MNHEY and CDR2 as SVGAGI. Trimming took 3 bases from V and 3 from J; bases not matched to a gene: 5. The CDR3 extends over 15 amino acids. Notes on this clonotype: Its antigen is undetermined.

The clonotype was recovered from a woman in her forties with Graves' hyperthyroidism that later progressed to Graves' ophthalmopathy. Specimen: blood. The rearrangement uses TRBV6-5 and TRBJ2-1; 7 bases fit TRBD2. CDR3 loop: CASSYASSGYNEQFF. DNA of the CDR3: TGTGCCAGCAGTTATGCGTCTAGCGGCTACAATGAGCAGTTCTTC.